This T cell receptor (beta chain) was retrieved from a study of CD8+ T cells in alopecia areata. This CDR3 contains 15 residues. CDR1 and CDR2 from the germline V gene are SGHAT and FQNNGV. V was pared by 0 bases and J by 4 bases, with 4 bases of the junction left unmatched. This clone was seen more than once but under ten times. Alopecia areata patients gave lesional scalp punch biopsies and peripheral blood samples. Cell sorting on a FACSAria was used to separate CD4+ and CD8+ T cells from the PBMCs. RNA was extracted and reverse transcribed into cDNA as the sequencing template. Sequencing was performed with immunoSEQ multiplex PCR; in TCRdb, only in-frame clones are kept and a portion is missing. In the table there are around 140,000 clones, around 49% of which are singletons.

This chain connects TRBV11-2 to TRBJ2-7; TRBD1 aligns across 9 bases. This receptor was taken from a human donor with alopecia areata. The sequences come from CD8+ T cells sorted from blood, collected at week 0. This CDR3 reads CASSLEDRGGYEQYF. The CDR3 DNA reads TGTGCCAGCAGCTTAGAAGACAGGGGGGGGTACGAGCAGTACTTC.